This T cell receptor beta chain came from a study of regulatory T cells in long-lasting Graves disease. The study, taken as a whole, reports: Relative to new patients (966), persistent patients exhibited greater sharing of public clonotypes (about 3,000).

Regarding this clonotype: What it recognizes is unknown.

Time point defined: newly diagnosed GD, antithyroid drugs for less than 3 months. PBMCs provided the RNA from which the TCR library was made. With iRepertoire HTBI primers and Arm-PCR of CDR3 regions, TCR beta libraries were built. TCRdb recomputed calls from the multiplex PCR reads with MiXCR, one row per CDR3 protein. This sample yields more than 400,000 distinct CDR3 sequences, of which about 15% are seen a single time; around 10% belongs to the top ten. Germline V gives CDR1 DFQATT, CDR2 SNEGSKA (reference sequence). This CDR3 has 15 amino acids. The ends were cut back, 1 base at V and 3 bases at J, with 15 bases in the middle. The same specimen was also included in a second study, on T cells in Graves' hyperthyroidism and ophthalmopathy.

The source is a woman in her twenties or thirties with Graves disease. The rearrangement links TRBV20-1 to TRBJ1-2; D possibly corresponds to TRBD1 (6 bases). The material sequenced was peripheral blood mononuclear cells (PBMCs), taken at new diagnosis, from a patient treated with antithyroid drugs. This chain's CDR3 is CSARAGTTNDYGYTF. In nucleotides, the CDR3 is TGCAGTGCTAGAGCCGGGACAACGAATGACTATGGCTACACCTTC.